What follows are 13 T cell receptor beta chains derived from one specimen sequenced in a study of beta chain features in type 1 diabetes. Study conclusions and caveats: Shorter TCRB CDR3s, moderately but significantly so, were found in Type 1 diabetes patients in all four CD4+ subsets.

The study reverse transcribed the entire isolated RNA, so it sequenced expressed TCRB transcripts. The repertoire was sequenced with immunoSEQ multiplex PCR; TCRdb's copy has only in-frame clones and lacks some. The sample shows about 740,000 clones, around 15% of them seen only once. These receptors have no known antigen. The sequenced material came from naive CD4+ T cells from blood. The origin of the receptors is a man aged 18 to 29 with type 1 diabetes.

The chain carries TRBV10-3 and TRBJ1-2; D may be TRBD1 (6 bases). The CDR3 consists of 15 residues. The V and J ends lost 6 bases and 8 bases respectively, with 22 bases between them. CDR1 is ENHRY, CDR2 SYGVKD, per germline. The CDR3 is CAISPEQGSGSGYTF. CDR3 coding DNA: TGTGCCATCAGCCCCGAACAGGGTTCTGGGAGCGGCTACACCTTC.

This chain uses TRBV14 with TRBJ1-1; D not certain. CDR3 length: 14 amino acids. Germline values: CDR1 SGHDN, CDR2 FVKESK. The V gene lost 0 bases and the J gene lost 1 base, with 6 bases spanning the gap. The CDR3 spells CASSQETENTEAFF. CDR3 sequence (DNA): TGTGCCAGCAGCCAAGAGACGGAGAACACTGAAGCTTTCTTT.

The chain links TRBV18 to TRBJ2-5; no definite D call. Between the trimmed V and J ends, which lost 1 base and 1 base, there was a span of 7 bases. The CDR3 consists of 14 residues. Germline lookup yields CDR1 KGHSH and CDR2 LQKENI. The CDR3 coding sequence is TGTGCCAGCTCACCACGGAACTTCCAAGAGACCCAGTACTTC. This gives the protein CASSPRNFQETQYF.

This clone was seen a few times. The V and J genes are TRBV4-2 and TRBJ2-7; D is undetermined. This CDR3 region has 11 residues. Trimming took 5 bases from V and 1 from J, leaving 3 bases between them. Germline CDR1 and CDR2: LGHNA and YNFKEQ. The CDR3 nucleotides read TGTGCCAGCAGCGGTTCCTACGAGCAGTACTTC. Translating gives CASSGSYEQYF.

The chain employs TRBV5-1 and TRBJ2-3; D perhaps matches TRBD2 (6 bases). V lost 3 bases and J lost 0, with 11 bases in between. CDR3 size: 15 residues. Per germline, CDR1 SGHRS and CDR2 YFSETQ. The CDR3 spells CASSSSGLSTDTQYF. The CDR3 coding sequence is TGCGCCAGCAGCTCCTCGGGACTCAGCACAGATACGCAGTATTTT.

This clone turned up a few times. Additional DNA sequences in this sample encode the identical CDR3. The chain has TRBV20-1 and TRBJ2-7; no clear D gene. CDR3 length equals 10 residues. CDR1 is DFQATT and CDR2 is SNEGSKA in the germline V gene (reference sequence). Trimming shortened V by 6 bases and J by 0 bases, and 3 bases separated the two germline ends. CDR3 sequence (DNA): TGCAGTGCCGGCTCCTACGAGCAGTACTTC. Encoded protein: CSAGSYEQYF.

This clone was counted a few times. The CDR3 DNA reads as TGTGCCAGCAGTTACGGTCCTTCCATGTGGCAGTACTTC. Translation: CASSYGPSMWQYF. The chain employs TRBV6-6 and TRBJ2-7; D is undetermined. Trimming stripped 2 bases from V and 9 bases from J, with 14 bases between. CDR3 length: 13 residues. The germline V gene has CDR1 MNHNY and CDR2 SVGAGI (reference sequence).

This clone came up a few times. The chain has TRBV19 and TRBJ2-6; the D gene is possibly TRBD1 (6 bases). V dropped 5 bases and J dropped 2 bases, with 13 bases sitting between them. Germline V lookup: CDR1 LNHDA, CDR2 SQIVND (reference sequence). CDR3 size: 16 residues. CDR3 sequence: CASSADRMAGANVLTF. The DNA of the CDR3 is TGTGCCAGTAGTGCTGACAGGATGGCTGGGGCCAACGTCCTGACTTTC.

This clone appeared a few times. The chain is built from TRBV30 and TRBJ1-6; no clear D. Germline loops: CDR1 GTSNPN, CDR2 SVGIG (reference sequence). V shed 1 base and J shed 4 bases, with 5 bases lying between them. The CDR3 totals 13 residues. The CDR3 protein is CAWSDEYNSPLHF. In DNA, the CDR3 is TGTGCCTGGAGTGATGAGTATAATTCACCCCTCCACTTT.

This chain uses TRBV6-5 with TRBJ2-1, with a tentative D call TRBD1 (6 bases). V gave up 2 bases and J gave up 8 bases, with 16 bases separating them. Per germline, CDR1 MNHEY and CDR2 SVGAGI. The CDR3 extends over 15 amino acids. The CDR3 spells CASSYPQGFGDEQFF. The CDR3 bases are TGTGCCAGCAGTTACCCACAGGGATTCGGCGATGAGCAGTTCTTC.

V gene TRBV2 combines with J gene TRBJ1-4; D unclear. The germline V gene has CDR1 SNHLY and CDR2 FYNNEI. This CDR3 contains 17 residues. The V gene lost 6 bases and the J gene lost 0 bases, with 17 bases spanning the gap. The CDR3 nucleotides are TGTGCCAGCAGCGCTAAAGGGTACGCTGCAACTAATGAAAAACTGTTTTTT. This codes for CASSAKGYAATNEKLFF.

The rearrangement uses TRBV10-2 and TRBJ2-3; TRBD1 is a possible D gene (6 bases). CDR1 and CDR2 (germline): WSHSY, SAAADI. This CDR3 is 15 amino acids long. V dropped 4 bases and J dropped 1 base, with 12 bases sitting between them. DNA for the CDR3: TGCGCCAGCAGTGGTCCCTCAGGGGGCACAGATACGCAGTATTTT. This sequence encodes CASSGPSGGTDTQYF.

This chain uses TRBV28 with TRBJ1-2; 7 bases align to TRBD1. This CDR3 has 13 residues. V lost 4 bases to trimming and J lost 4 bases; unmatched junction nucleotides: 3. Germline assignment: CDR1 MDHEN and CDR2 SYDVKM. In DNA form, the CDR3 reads TGTGCCAGCAGTTCTACAGGGGCCTATGGCTACACCTTC. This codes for CASSSTGAYGYTF.